This T cell receptor beta chain was sequenced in a study of early T cells in non-severe SARS-CoV-2 infection. This clonotype was counted many times. Its specificity is not known. Findings and caveats of the study: Lookups in VDJdb leaned toward anti-spike CD8 responses and missed private and CD4 specificities.

This CDR3 contains 16 residues. The V and J ends lost 4 bases and 2 bases, in that order; junction bases with no gene match: 6. Germline assignment: CDR1 MDHEN and CDR2 SYDVKM. TCRdb re-derived calls from the 5' RACE reads in MiXCR, one entry per CDR3 protein. The sample has some 60,000 distinct CDR3 sequences, 8% to 9% seen once. This TCR was sampled from an adult who was a healthcare worker with PCR-confirmed SARS-CoV-2 infection or an uninfected control (not recorded which). Sequenced input: whole blood. The V gene is TRBV28, the J gene TRBJ2-3, with 10 bases lining up with TRBD2. The CDR3 nucleotides read TGTGCCAGCAGTTCACTCGGACTAGCGGACACAGATACGCAGTATTTT. Translation: CASSSLGLADTDTQYF.